Sequencing of this T cell receptor (beta chain) was carried out in a study of blood T cell repertoires in COVID-19. This table comes from immunoSEQ multiplex PCR, and its TCRdb copy is limited to in-frame clones, with some not included. In the table there are 50,000 to 60,000 clones, around nine tenths of which are singletons. Trimming took 5 bases from V and 6 from J, leaving 13 bases between them. CDR3 length equals 13 residues. Germline assignment: CDR1 LNHDA and CDR2 SQIVND (reference sequence). The sequenced sample consisted of peripheral blood. This chain links TRBV19 with TRBJ1-1, with a weak D call TRBD1 (6 bases). The source is a man at least 80 years old with active or convalescent COVID-19. Here the CDR3 reads CASSGKGDAEAFF. DNA of the CDR3: TGTGCCAGTAGTGGGAAGGGGGACGCTGAAGCTTTCTTT.